Described below is a single TCR beta chain sequence and its context. Antigen unknown. One entry per CDR3 protein, without DNA, is what TCRdb gives after re-calling the 5' RACE reads. Its table lists around 100,000 distinct CDR3 sequences. This record comes from a study of monozygotic twins with inflammatory bowel disease. Study conclusions and caveats: No repertoire similarity difference was seen between concordant and discordant twins; power was possibly limited.

The CDR3 is made up of 13 amino acids. CDR1 is SGHRS, CDR2 YFSETQ, per germline. The sequenced sample was blood. The receptor comes from a human donor with ulcerative colitis or Crohn's disease, or a healthy co-twin of an affected twin (not recorded which). The rearrangement links TRBV5-1 to TRBJ1-2; the TCRdb D gene call, TRBD1, has no DNA to confirm it. CDR3 sequence reads: CASTYDRLYGYTF.